This T cell receptor beta chain was profiled in a study of post-analysis software for immune sequencing data. Overall study findings and caveats: Patients used roughly five TRBV segments, including TRBV5-6, TRBV5-1 and TRBV20-1, more often than controls.

The V end lost 6 bases, the J end lost 6 bases, and 16 bases lay between the germline ends. The length of the CDR3 is 14 residues. CDR1 and CDR2 from the germline V gene are MNHNS and SASEGT. This clonotype occurred once. The antigen is not known. Presence of unique molecular identifiers characterized the TCR beta cDNA libraries. Each sample of roughly 0.85 to 11 million input T cells yielded around 500,000 cDNA molecules, so each molecule approximated one T cell. A single record per CDR3 protein comes from TCRdb applying MiXCR to the PCR reads. In the table there are approximately 770,000 distinct CDR3 sequences, about 45% of which are singletons.

V usage is TRBV6-1 and J usage is TRBJ2-3, with D possibly TRBD2 on 6 matching bases. What was sequenced was blood. The receptor comes from a girl between 10 and 17 years old with multiple sclerosis. The CDR3 DNA reads TGTGCCAGCAGAGCCAGGAGGGTCGGGGATACGCAGTATTTT. It encodes CASRARRVGDTQYF.